These T cell receptor beta chains were read from a single sample in a study of spatial heterogeneity in lung cancer. Each CDR3 protein gets one entry after TCRdb re-called the 5' RACE reads with MiXCR. The top ten hold over 25% of the sample, which has 30,000 to 45,000 distinct CDR3 sequences, roughly 8% seen once. This specimen was PBMCs, taken at surgery. The receptors shown here come from a male donor with early-stage non-small cell lung cancer. The CDR3 runs from the conserved cysteine through the conserved F or W. D genes are given only for firm matches. Part of the rows lack a size; the others show once, few, many or a class for expanded clones.

>TRBJ2-2|NA|many|TRBV19
CASSTSLAGELFF
TGTGCCAGTAGTACTAGCCTGGCCGGGGAGCTGTTTTTT
>TRBJ2-1|TRBD2|many|TRBV7-7
CASSLGLAGGGEQFF
TGTGCTAGCAGCTTAGGGCTAGCGGGAGGCGGTGAGCAGTTCTTC
>TRBJ2-3|NA|few|TRBV5-1
CASSPGHRSSTDTQYF
TGCGCCAGCAGCCCGGGCCATCGCAGCAGCACAGATACGCAGTATTTT
>TRBJ2-1|NA|NA|TRBV7-8
CASSLGSERWSSYNEQFF
TGTGCCAGCAGCCTCGGGTCCGAGCGGTGGAGCTCCTACAATGAGCAGTTCTTC
>TRBJ1-1|NA|NA|TRBV30
CAWSSPGRRNTEAFF
TGTGCCTGGAGTTCGCCGGGACGGAGGAACACTGAAGCTTTCTTT
>TRBJ2-1|TRBD1|many|TRBV24-1
CATSDNRGRSLNEQFF
TGTGCCACCAGTGATAACAGGGGGCGGTCCCTGAATGAGCAGTTCTTC
>TRBJ1-4|NA|few|TRBV5-1
CASSYGVALSRNEKLFF
TGCGCCAGCAGCTACGGGGTCGCCCTGAGCCGTAATGAAAAACTGTTTTTT
>TRBJ1-4|NA|many|TRBV5-1
CASSFGNNEKLFF
TGCGCCAGCAGCTTCGGAAATAATGAAAAACTGTTTTTT
>TRBJ2-3|NA|NA|TRBV7-2
CASSLRYGYTDTQYF
TGTGCCAGCAGCTTAAGATACGGATACACAGATACGCAGTATTTT
>TRBJ2-1|TRBD2|NA|TRBV9
CASAQGLAGYYNEQFF
TGTGCCAGCGCTCAGGGACTAGCGGGTTATTACAATGAGCAGTTCTTC
>TRBJ2-3|NA|many|TRBV5-1
CASSLEDPKGTDTQYF
TGCGCCAGCAGCTTGGAGGACCCCAAGGGCACAGATACGCAGTATTTT
>TRBJ2-4|NA|many|TRBV4-1
CASSPGHGKNIQYF
TGCGCCAGCAGCCCGGGACATGGCAAAAACATTCAGTACTTC
>TRBJ2-7|TRBD1|many|TRBV11-1
CASSRDRGEEQYF
TGTGCCAGCAGCCGGGACAGGGGCGAAGAGCAGTACTTC
>TRBJ2-7|NA|NA|TRBV19
CASSPQDGRYEQYF
TGTGCCAGTAGTCCGCAGGACGGACGCTACGAGCAGTACTTC
>TRBJ2-1|NA|few|TRBV7-3
CASSLGQVNEQFF
TGTGCCAGCAGCTTAGGCCAAGTCAATGAGCAGTTCTTC
>TRBJ2-3|TRBD2|few|TRBV9
CASSGGLAGGNTDTQYF
TGTGCCAGCAGCGGTGGACTAGCGGGGGGGAACACAGATACGCAGTATTTT
>TRBJ2-5|NA|NA|TRBV24-1
CATSDSWGETQYF
TGTGCCACCAGTGATTCGTGGGGAGAGACCCAGTACTTC
>TRBJ2-1|NA|NA|TRBV24-1
CATSPARNVNNEQFF
TGTGCCACCAGCCCCGCAAGGAATGTGAACAATGAGCAGTTCTTC
>TRBJ2-5|NA|many|TRBV29-1
CSVEPTETQYF
TGCAGCGTTGAACCCACGGAGACCCAGTACTTC
>TRBJ2-1|NA|many|TRBV11-2
CASSLAPGGNEQFF
TGTGCCAGCAGCTTAGCCCCCGGGGGCAATGAGCAGTTCTTC